The 26 T cell receptor beta chains below all came from one sample that was sequenced in a study of cytomegalovirus exposure and HLA in healthy donors. The PCR used 60 Vbeta and 13 Jbeta primers. Profiled with immunoSEQ multiplex PCR; TCRdb holds only in-frame clones, not every one. This sample yields 85,000 to 95,000 clones, of which under 9% are seen a single time; 2.3% belongs to the top ten. Sample: PBMCs. These receptors came from a man aged 45-60 years in good health and CMV-seronegative.

The gene calls are TRBV30 and TRBJ1-2; TRBD1 matches at 9 bases. V lost 7 bases, J lost 5 bases, and 17 bases stayed unmatched. CDR3 size: 16 residues. Germline V gene sequence: CDR1 GTSNPN, CDR2 SVGIG (reference sequence). CDR3 DNA: TGTGCCTCCACAGGGGGCTCGGATCCAAAGGGGTATGGCTACACCTTC. Protein sequence: CASTGGSDPKGYGYTF.

The chain combines TRBV5-1 with TRBJ2-1; perhaps TRBD1 as D (7 bases). In germline, CDR1 is SGHRS, CDR2 YFSETQ. The CDR3 is 12 amino acids. Trimming cost V 4 bases and J 9 bases, with 11 bases left between them. CDR3 sequence (DNA): TGCGCCAGCAGCAGCAGGGGGGTTGAGCAGTTCTTC. Amino acid sequence: CASSSRGVEQFF.

V and J are TRBV4-1 and TRBJ2-7; D might be TRBD2 (6 bases). The CDR3 consists of 14 residues. The V gene's germline CDR1 is MGHRA and CDR2 YSYEKL. The V end was cut by 0 bases, the J end by 6 bases, with 12 bases between. The CDR3 DNA sequence: TGCGCCAGCAGCCAAGAGGGTCAGGAGGGCGAGCAGTACTTC. Translation: CASSQEGQEGEQYF.

The genes are TRBV18 and TRBJ1-2; tentative D call: TRBD1 (5 bases). Trimming took 2 bases from V and 4 from J, leaving 11 bases between them. Germline CDR1 and CDR2: KGHSH and LQKENI. This CDR3 is built from 14 residues. CDR3: CASSPDTQGYGYTF. DNA of the CDR3: TGTGCCAGCTCACCAGACACCCAGGGCTATGGCTACACCTTC.

This clone was counted a few times. The CDR3 bases are TGTGCCAGCAGTCCGCAGGGGGCTAACTATGGCTACACCTTC. It encodes CASSPQGANYGYTF. The V call is TRBV27, the J call TRBJ1-2; 7 bases line up with TRBD1. The CDR3 sequence is 14 residues long. Per germline, CDR1 MNHEY and CDR2 SMNVEV (reference sequence). V was clipped by 5 bases and J by 0 bases; unmatched bases: 3.

This chain joins TRBV28 and TRBJ2-5; 11 nucleotides agree with TRBD2. Unmatched junction bases numbered 13, after V lost 5 bases and J lost 2 bases. The CDR3 totals 18 residues. The germline CDR1 and CDR2 sequences are MDHEN and SYDVKM. The CDR3 protein is CASSLGQPGLAVQETQYF. As DNA, the CDR3 is TGTGCCAGCAGTCTGGGACAGCCGGGACTAGCGGTTCAAGAGACCCAGTACTTC. Full variable domain (outside the CDR3, taken from reference TRBV28 and TRBJ2-5): DVKVTQSSRYLVKRTGEKVFLECVQDMDHENMFWYRQDPGLGLRLIYFSYDVKMKEKGDIPEGYSVSREKKERFSLILESASTNQTSMYLCASSLGQPGLAVQETQYFGPGTRLLVL.

A few counts support this clone. The CDR3 spells CASSFRARVSNSPLHF. The CDR3 DNA is TGTGCCAGCAGTTTTAGGGCCAGGGTGTCTAATTCACCCCTCCACTTT. The rearrangement uses TRBV28 and TRBJ1-6, with TRBD1 as a possible D gene (5 bases). The CDR3 is made up of 16 amino acids. Trimming cost V 3 bases and J 6 bases, with 15 bases left between them. Germline V gene sequence: CDR1 MDHEN, CDR2 SYDVKM. The full variable domain, completed using reference TRBV28 and TRBJ1-6, is DVKVTQSSRYLVKRTGEKVFLECVQDMDHENMFWYRQDPGLGLRLIYFSYDVKMKEKGDIPEGYSVSREKKERFSLILESASTNQTSMYLCASSFRARVSNSPLHFGNGTRLTVT.

The gene calls are TRBV10-3 and TRBJ2-5; the match to TRBD2 covers 7 bases. The junction had 8 bases not matched to a gene; V was cut back by 2 bases and J by 2 bases. Germline V gene lookup returns CDR1 ENHRY and CDR2 SYGVKD. CDR3 length: 16 amino acids. CDR3 residues: CAISELAGLQQETQYF. DNA of the CDR3: TGTGCCATCAGTGAGCTCGCGGGACTACAACAAGAGACCCAGTACTTC.

The chain couples TRBV30 to TRBJ1-6; D not certain. The CDR3 length is 15 residues. V dropped 0 bases and J dropped 7 bases, with 13 bases sitting between them. CDR1 and CDR2 (germline): GTSNPN, SVGIG (reference sequence). CDR3: CAWSVTGRRNSPLHF. For the CDR3, the DNA is TGTGCCTGGAGTGTAACCGGTAGGAGGAATTCACCCCTCCACTTT.

V gene TRBV19 combines with J gene TRBJ1-1; 7 nucleotides line up with TRBD1. The CDR3 totals 15 residues. V shed 7 bases, J shed 5 bases, and the junction held 13 bases outside the gene matches. The germline CDR1 and CDR2 sequences are LNHDA and SQIVND (reference sequence). As DNA, the CDR3 is TGTGCCAGTATTTTTCGACAGGGAGTGGAGACTGAAGCTTTCTTT. Its translation is CASIFRQGVETEAFF.

The chain links TRBV28 to TRBJ2-7, with D possibly TRBD2 on 7 matching bases. Germline lookup yields CDR1 MDHEN and CDR2 SYDVKM. Trimming pared 4 bases from V and 4 bases from J, leaving 17 bases between. The CDR3 is made up of 15 amino acids. The chain's CDR3 is CASSSPGEGGYEQYF. The CDR3 region has the DNA TGTGCCAGCAGTTCCCCCGGGGAGGGGGGGTACGAGCAGTACTTC.

This chain uses TRBV4-2 with TRBJ1-1; possible D gene TRBD1, 5 bases. This CDR3 region has 16 residues. Per germline, CDR1 LGHNA and CDR2 YNFKEQ. V was clipped by 0 bases and J by 0 bases, with 11 bases between them. CDR3 in DNA: TGTGCCAGCAGCCAAGAGGGAACAGGTGTGAACACTGAAGCTTTCTTT. Translated, it gives CASSQEGTGVNTEAFF.

This clone was counted a few times. The V call is TRBV4-1, the J call TRBJ2-7; TRBD1 matches at 7 bases. Trimming at V came to 4 bases and at J to 2 bases, leaving 8 bases not matched to a gene. CDR3 length equals 15 residues. CDR1 and CDR2 (germline): MGHRA, YSYEKL. The CDR3 region has the DNA TGCGCCAGCAGCCCCGGACCGGGACAGACCTACGAGCAGTACTTC. This sequence encodes CASSPGPGQTYEQYF.

V usage is TRBV7-3 and J usage is TRBJ1-2; D is ambiguous. CDR1 is SGHTA, CDR2 FQGTGA, per germline. The V end was cut by 0 bases, the J end by 2 bases, with 7 bases between. The CDR3 runs to 14 residues. CDR3 in amino acids: CASSLTSVNYGYTF. DNA of the CDR3: TGTGCCAGCAGCTTAACCTCCGTCAACTATGGCTACACCTTC.

V and J are TRBV5-1 and TRBJ1-2; no clear D. The CDR3 sequence is 15 residues long. Germline V gene sequence: CDR1 SGHRS, CDR2 YFSETQ. Trimming cost V 0 bases and J 4 bases, with 13 bases left between them. The CDR3 DNA reads TGCGCCAGCAGCTTGGATGGCTTGCGGGGCTATGGCTACACCTTC. Protein sequence: CASSLDGLRGYGYTF. Based on the CDR3 plus reference TRBV5-1 and TRBJ1-2, the full variable domain is KAGVTQTPRYLIKTRGQQVTLSCSPISGHRSVSWYQQTPGQGLQFLFEYFSETQRNKGNFPGRFSGRQFSNSRSEMNVSTLELGDSALYLCASSLDGLRGYGYTFGSGTRLTVV.

This clone was found a few times. The rearrangement links TRBV6-1 to TRBJ1-2; possibly TRBD1 for D (5 bases). V lost 4 bases to trimming and J lost 3 bases, with 15 bases between them. Germline V CDR1 and CDR2: MNHNS, SASEGT. The CDR3 covers 15 residues. The CDR3 here is CASSAERGVDYGYTF. The CDR3 region has the DNA TGTGCCAGCAGTGCGGAACGGGGGGTCGACTATGGCTACACCTTC.

Only a few counts were recorded for this clone. V usage is TRBV5-6 and J usage is TRBJ1-2, with TRBD1 matching 7 bases. The CDR3 is 14 residues long. V trimming: 5 bases; J trimming: 2 bases; junction bases outside the gene matches: 6. CDR1 is SGHDT and CDR2 is YYEEEE in the germline V gene. The CDR3 region is CASRFGQANYGYTF. CDR3 nucleotide sequence: TGTGCCAGCAGATTCGGACAGGCCAACTATGGCTACACCTTC.

This clone has a handful of counts. This chain joins TRBV7-6 and TRBJ1-4, with 7 bases identical to TRBD1. V gave up 5 bases and J gave up 5 bases; unmatched junction bases: 14. Germline-derived CDR1 and CDR2 are SGHVS and FNYEAQ. The CDR3 is 17 amino acids. CDR3 DNA: TGTGCCAGCAGCCTAGGGAGACAGGGCCCGCCGAATGAAAAACTGTTTTTT. This codes for CASSLGRQGPPNEKLFF.

The sample holds a few counts of this clone. This chain connects TRBV29-1 to TRBJ2-5; tentatively, D is TRBD1 (6 bases). Germline V gives CDR1 SQVTM, CDR2 ANQGSEA. V lost 3 bases to trimming and J lost 4 bases, with 12 bases between them. The length of the CDR3 is 13 residues. This chain's CDR3 is CSVDRGGGETQYF. CDR3 coding DNA: TGCAGCGTTGACAGGGGTGGTGGAGAGACCCAGTACTTC.

This clone has only a few counts. The rearrangement links TRBV4-1 to TRBJ2-3; 8 nucleotides align to TRBD1. J was trimmed by 3 bases and V by 0 bases; bases with no gene match: 14. The CDR3 covers 19 residues. Germline V lookup: CDR1 MGHRA, CDR2 YSYEKL. The CDR3 is CASSQERSQQGVRTDTQYF. CDR3 bases: TGCGCCAGCAGCCAAGAAAGATCCCAACAGGGGGTGAGAACAGATACGCAGTATTTT.

This clone was counted only a few times. The chain is built from TRBV6-1 and TRBJ2-5, with D perhaps matching TRBD2 (7 bases). The V gene lost 2 bases and the J gene lost 7 bases, with 17 bases spanning the gap. The V gene's germline CDR1 is MNHNS and CDR2 SASEGT. This CDR3 region has 15 residues. The CDR3 spells CASSEMGGGEGTQYF. The CDR3 region has the DNA TGTGCCAGCAGTGAAATGGGAGGGGGAGAAGGGACCCAGTACTTC.

In this sample, this clone turned up a few times. The chain combines TRBV27 with TRBJ2-1; D is uncertain. The CDR3 contains 15 residues. The germline CDR1 and CDR2 sequences are MNHEY and SMNVEV (reference sequence). Trimming removed 6 bases from V and 8 bases from J, with 20 bases in between. CDR3 bases: TGTGCCAGCAGCCTCCTGCCCCCAGGAATCCATGAGCAGTTCTTC. This sequence encodes CASSLLPPGIHEQFF.

This chain joins TRBV5-1 and TRBJ2-7; weak D call: TRBD2 (6 bases). The CDR3 covers 14 residues. V was shortened by 0 bases and J by 2 bases, with 9 bases between the two germline ends. Per the germline V gene, CDR1 is SGHRS and CDR2 is YFSETQ. CDR3 nucleotides: TGCGCCAGCAGCTTGGTTCCGGGGGCCTACGAGCAGTACTTC. Translating gives CASSLVPGAYEQYF.

Only a few counts were recorded for this clone. The chain combines TRBV6-1 with TRBJ2-2; 9 bases agree with TRBD1. This CDR3 is built from 14 residues. V dropped 7 bases and J dropped 9; count of bases not matched to a gene: 9. Per the germline V gene, CDR1 is MNHNS and CDR2 is SASEGT. As DNA, the CDR3 is TGTGCCAGCACAACAGGGGGCACGGTCTGGGAGCTGTTTTTT. It specifies CASTTGGTVWELFF.

The rearrangement joins TRBV7-8 to TRBJ2-3; weak D call: TRBD1 (5 bases). The CDR3 runs 17 residues. Germline-derived CDR1 and CDR2 are SGHVS and FQNEAQ. The V gene lost 1 base and the J gene lost 2 bases, with 16 bases spanning the gap. The CDR3 loop reads CASSLGVSGSATDTQYF. In DNA, the CDR3 is TGTGCCAGCAGCTTAGGGGTTTCAGGGTCTGCCACAGATACGCAGTATTTT.

This chain connects TRBV5-6 to TRBJ2-1; 9 nucleotides align to TRBD2. V gave up 0 bases and J gave up 5 bases; unmatched junction bases: 3. CDR3 length: 15 amino acids. From germline, CDR1 is SGHDT and CDR2 YYEEEE. CDR3 sequence: CASSLGLAADNEQFF. The CDR3 DNA is TGTGCCAGCAGCTTGGGACTAGCGGCGGACAATGAGCAGTTCTTC.